The 17 T cell receptor beta chains below all came from one sample that was sequenced in a study of cytomegalovirus exposure and HLA in healthy donors. Researchers ran the PCR with 60 Vbeta and 13 Jbeta primers. Measured with immunoSEQ multiplex PCR; TCRdb has only the in-frame clones, and not every one. The sample records more than 95,000 clones, 60% to 80% being singletons. Sequenced material: PBMCs. The source is a woman aged 40-49 years in good health and CMV-seropositive.

The gene calls are TRBV28 and TRBJ2-7; D might be TRBD1 (6 bases). The V end was cut by 5 bases, the J end by 3 bases, with 14 bases between. The CDR3 contains 14 residues. The germline gives CDR1 MDHEN, CDR2 SYDVKM. CDR3: CASSNRDTSYEQYF. The CDR3 DNA reads as TGTGCCAGCAGTAACCGGGACACCAGCTACGAGCAGTACTTC.

The chain links TRBV18 to TRBJ1-5; D gene ambiguous. Germline CDR1 is KGHSH and CDR2 is LQKENI. V was cut by 3 bases and J by 0 bases, with 9 bases left in between. This CDR3 is built from 15 residues. The CDR3 sequence: CASSPAQISNQPQHF. CDR3 DNA: TGTGCCAGCTCACCCGCACAGATTAGCAATCAGCCCCAGCATTTT. The full variable domain, its missing parts supplied by reference TRBV18 and TRBJ1-5, is NAGVMQNPRHLVRRRGQEARLRCSPMKGHSHVYWYRQLPEEGLKFMVYLQKENIIDESGMPKERFSAEFPKEGPSILRIQQVVRGDSAAYFCASSPAQISNQPQHFGDGTRLSIL.

V and J are TRBV7-9 and TRBJ2-1, with TRBD1 identical over 8 bases. V trimming: 5 bases; J trimming: 0 bases; junction bases outside the gene matches: 3. The CDR3 length is 15 residues. Germline loops: CDR1 SEHNR, CDR2 FQNEAQ (reference sequence). This chain's CDR3 is CASSGGQGSYNEQFF. As DNA, the CDR3 is TGTGCCAGCAGCGGAGGACAGGGCTCCTACAATGAGCAGTTCTTC.

J is TRBJ2-7 and V is TRBV6-5; 7 bases match TRBD2. With 6 bases clipped from V and 3 bases from J, the junction kept 11 bases outside the gene matches. The CDR3 is 15 amino acids. Germline CDR1 reads MNHEY; CDR2 reads SVGAGI. CDR3 amino acids: CASRYQGGGVYEQYF. CDR3 sequence (DNA): TGTGCCAGCAGATATCAGGGTGGGGGGGTCTACGAGCAGTACTTC.

The V call is TRBV27, the J call TRBJ2-5; TRBD2 is a possible D gene (6 bases). Germline V gene lookup returns CDR1 MNHEY and CDR2 SMNVEV (reference sequence). The CDR3 runs 14 residues. Trimming stripped 4 bases from V and 11 bases from J, with 20 bases between. The CDR3 here is CASSWGSGRGEQYF. CDR3 DNA: TGTGCCAGCAGTTGGGGTAGCGGACGGGGAGAGCAGTACTTC.

V is TRBV11-2 and J is TRBJ1-2; D possibly corresponds to TRBD1 (5 bases). CDR3 length: 13 residues. The V and J ends lost 4 bases and 8 bases respectively, with 14 bases between them. Germline lookup yields CDR1 SGHAT and CDR2 FQNNGV. CDR3 DNA: TGTGCCAGCAGCTACCGAGTTCAGGGAGGCTACACCTTC. It is translated as CASSYRVQGGYTF.

The chain uses TRBV27 and TRBJ1-2; 7 bases align to TRBD1. V dropped 6 bases and J dropped 10; count of bases not matched to a gene: 11. CDR3 length equals 13 residues. From germline, CDR1 is MNHEY and CDR2 SMNVEV (reference sequence). The CDR3 reads CASRITGARVYTF. The DNA for the CDR3 is TGTGCCAGCAGGATAACAGGGGCTCGGGTCTACACCTTC.

This chain links TRBV19 with TRBJ1-5; weak D call: TRBD1 (6 bases). The germline V gene has CDR1 LNHDA and CDR2 SQIVND (reference sequence). This CDR3 has 13 amino acids. The V end lost 3 bases, the J end lost 5 bases, and 8 bases lay between the germline ends. The CDR3 nucleotides are TGTGCCAGTAGTATGGACAGCTATCAGCCCCAGCATTTT. The encoded protein is CASSMDSYQPQHF.

V is TRBV7-2 and J is TRBJ1-1; 11 nucleotides align to TRBD1. V lost 4 bases and J lost 5; bases outside the gene matches: 6. There are 15 residues in the CDR3. Germline lookup yields CDR1 SGHTA and CDR2 FQGNSA. CDR3 coding DNA: TGTGCCAGCAGCTCCCGGGACAGGGGGGGTACTGAAGCTTTCTTT. Translating gives CASSSRDRGGTEAFF.

V and J are TRBV5-4 and TRBJ2-7; D might be TRBD1 (6 bases). The V and J ends lost 4 bases and 2 bases respectively, with 13 bases between them. Germline V gene sequence: CDR1 SGHNT, CDR2 YYREEE (reference sequence). The CDR3 contains 14 residues. The CDR3 nucleotides are TGTGCCAGCAGCCTTACAGGGAACCCCTACGAGCAGTACTTC. Translating it yields CASSLTGNPYEQYF.

This clone was picked up one time. CDR3 DNA: TGTGCCAGTAGTATAGCCAGGGGACCCACAAACTATGGCTACACCTTC. Translating it yields CASSIARGPTNYGYTF. This chain uses TRBV19 with TRBJ1-2; maybe TRBD1 (6 bases). V lost 1 base to trimming and J lost 2 bases, with 14 bases between them. The CDR3 length is 16 residues. Germline-derived CDR1 and CDR2 are LNHDA and SQIVND (reference sequence). The whole variable domain, filled in from reference TRBV19 and TRBJ1-2, reads DGGITQSPKYLFRKEGQNVTLSCEQNLNHDAMYWYRQDPGQGLRLIYYSQIVNDFQKGDIAEGYSVSREKKESFPLTVTSAQKNPTAFYLCASSIARGPTNYGYTFGSGTRLTVV.

CDR3 sequence reads: CASSMTWNTEAFF. CDR3 sequence (DNA): TGTGCCAGTAGTATGACTTGGAACACTGAAGCTTTCTTT. The chain couples TRBV19 to TRBJ1-1; D unresolved. This CDR3 spans 13 amino acids. Trimming cost V 3 bases and J 1 base, with 6 bases left between them. Germline V lookup: CDR1 LNHDA, CDR2 SQIVND (reference sequence).

This clone occurred once. The chain joins TRBV7-8 to TRBJ1-1; D is undetermined. The CDR3 has 16 residues. Per germline, CDR1 SGHVS and CDR2 FQNEAQ. V was clipped by 1 base and J by 1 base, with 13 bases between them. CDR3 amino acids: CASSLGIESGNTEAFF. The CDR3 bases are TGTGCCAGCAGCTTAGGTATTGAATCGGGGAACACTGAAGCTTTCTTT.

V is TRBV7-8 and J is TRBJ1-5; D is ambiguous. V lost 5 bases and J lost 4, with 9 bases in between. There are 13 residues in the CDR3. Germline V lookup: CDR1 SGHVS, CDR2 FQNEAQ. CDR3 DNA: TGTGCCAGCAGCCGGACGGGGAATCAGCCCCAGCATTTT. Amino acid sequence: CASSRTGNQPQHF.

The rearrangement uses TRBV6-5 and TRBJ2-4; tentatively, D is TRBD2 (6 bases). Trimming left V 8 bases short and J 8 bases short, with 16 bases between. Germline V gene data show CDR1 as MNHEY and CDR2 as SVGAGI. The CDR3 totals 13 residues. The CDR3 bases are TGTGCCAGCGGGACGGGAGTCGGGGACATTCAGTACTTC. Amino acids: CASGTGVGDIQYF.

The chain uses TRBV28 and TRBJ1-1; D is ambiguous. Germline CDR1 MDHEN, CDR2 SYDVKM. The CDR3 totals 11 residues. The germline V and J ends were trimmed by 10 bases and 8 bases, with 14 bases remaining between them. CDR3: CATHTFLEAFF. The CDR3 DNA is TGTGCCACACATACGTTCTTGGAAGCTTTCTTT.

As concerns this clone: The sample contains more than one DNA sequence encoding this CDR3. This sequence joins TRBV5-1 and TRBJ1-1, with TRBD1 matching 7 bases. Germline values: CDR1 SGHRS, CDR2 YFSETQ. The CDR3 extends over 14 amino acids. The V gene end was trimmed by 5 bases and the J gene end by 3 bases; junction bases not matched to a gene: 7. CDR3 nucleotides: TGCGCCAGCAGTCAACAGGGGTGGGACACTGAAGCTTTCTTT. Translation gives CASSQQGWDTEAFF.